The sequence of this T cell receptor (beta chain) was determined in a study of T cells in Graves' hyperthyroidism and ophthalmopathy. Amplification yielded TCR beta CDR3 regions, with RNA transcripts as the source. A first-round RT-PCR of the TCR CDR3 used the HTBI primer set. TCRdb reanalysed the multiplex PCR reads using MiXCR and keeps one entry per CDR3 protein. Here the sample spans about 640,000 distinct CDR3 sequences, around 20% being singletons. Trimming cost V 4 bases and J 4 bases; bases outside gene matches: 9. The CDR3 is 15 amino acids. Germline V lookup: CDR1 LGHDT, CDR2 YNNKEL (reference sequence).

The TCR sequence derives from a man younger than 45 with Graves' ophthalmopathy. V usage is TRBV3-1 and J usage is TRBJ2-7, with 8 bases aligning to TRBD2. The sample was blood. CDR3 sequence: CASSLRGGLAYEQYF. The CDR3 nucleotides are TGTGCCAGCAGCCTCCGGGGGGGGTTAGCGTACGAGCAGTACTTC.